The rows below give T cell receptor beta chains drawn from one sample of a study of blood T cell repertoires in COVID-19. The table came from immunoSEQ multiplex PCR; TCRdb's copy has only in-frame clones and leaves some out. The sample shows 150,000 to 200,000 clones, 75% to 90% of them seen only once. Material for sequencing was PBMCs or T cells enriched from blood (not recorded which). Every receptor here comes from a woman in her thirties or forties with acute COVID-19. The CDR3 runs from the conserved cysteine through the conserved F or W. D genes are given only for firm matches. The size entry is marked missing in some rows and otherwise reads once, few, many or a size class.

d_gene: .
abundance: once
v_gene: TRBV6-5
j_gene: TRBJ1-1
CDR3aa: CASSPTGLNTEAFF
CDR3nt: TGTGCCAGCAGTCCCACAGGTTTGAACACTGAAGCTTTCTTT

d_gene: TRBD2
abundance: .
v_gene: TRBV30
j_gene: TRBJ2-5
CDR3aa: CAGGGAETQYF
CDR3nt: TGTGCCGGCGGGGGGGCAGAGACCCAGTACTTC

d_gene: TRBD1
abundance: .
v_gene: TRBV5-8
j_gene: TRBJ1-5
CDR3aa: CASSLWRTGEIQPQHF
CDR3nt: TGTGCCAGCAGCTTGTGGAGGACAGGCGAGATCCAGCCCCAGCATTTT

d_gene: TRBD1
abundance: .
v_gene: TRBV30
j_gene: TRBJ1-6
CDR3aa: CAWATGTGNSPLHF
CDR3nt: TGTGCCTGGGCTACAGGGACAGGGAATTCACCCCTCCACTTT

d_gene: TRBD2
abundance: .
v_gene: TRBV9
j_gene: TRBJ2-1
CDR3aa: CASSPDPSLAGGPHNEQFF
CDR3nt: TGTGCCAGCAGCCCCGACCCCTCACTAGCGGGGGGGCCCCACAATGAGCAGTTCTTC

d_gene: TRBD1
abundance: once
v_gene: TRBV29-1
j_gene: TRBJ2-7
CDR3aa: CSVSPGQGPYEQYF
CDR3nt: TGCAGCGTATCTCCGGGACAGGGGCCCTATGAGCAGTACTTC

d_gene: .
abundance: .
v_gene: TRBV6-5
j_gene: TRBJ1-6
CDR3aa: CASSYQSGDSPLHF
CDR3nt: TGTGCCAGCAGTTACCAGTCAGGGGATTCACCCCTCCACTTT

d_gene: .
abundance: .
v_gene: TRBV7-9
j_gene: TRBJ1-6
CDR3aa: CASSLTDNSPLHF
CDR3nt: TGTGCCAGCAGCTTAACGGATAATTCACCCCTCCACTTT

d_gene: TRBD1
abundance: .
v_gene: TRBV5-1
j_gene: TRBJ2-2
CDR3aa: CASSLDQGANGELFF
CDR3nt: TGCGCCAGCAGCTTGGATCAGGGGGCAAACGGGGAGCTGTTTTTT

d_gene: .
abundance: .
v_gene: TRBV28
j_gene: TRBJ1-5
CDR3aa: CASSFLQGGNQPQHF
CDR3nt: TGTGCCAGCAGTTTTCTTCAGGGTGGCAATCAGCCCCAGCATTTT

d_gene: .
abundance: .
v_gene: TRBV27
j_gene: TRBJ2-5
CDR3aa: CASSHYRTRRETQYF
CDR3nt: TGTGCCAGCAGCCACTACCGCACTCGGAGGGAGACCCAGTACTTC

d_gene: .
abundance: .
v_gene: TRBV6-1
j_gene: TRBJ1-3
CDR3aa: CASSAEVKSSGNTIYF
CDR3nt: TGTGCCAGCAGTGCCGAGGTCAAGAGCTCTGGAAACACCATATATTTT

d_gene: .
abundance: .
v_gene: TRBV19
j_gene: TRBJ2-7
CDR3aa: CASSLRGTYEQYF
CDR3nt: TGTGCCAGTAGTTTGCGGGGTACCTACGAGCAGTACTTC

d_gene: TRBD2
abundance: .
v_gene: TRBV20-1
j_gene: TRBJ2-7
CDR3aa: CSASPGLAIPYEQYF
CDR3nt: TGCAGTGCTAGTCCGGGACTAGCTATACCCTACGAGCAGTACTTC

d_gene: TRBD1
abundance: .
v_gene: TRBV28
j_gene: TRBJ1-2
CDR3aa: CASSARQGYGYTF
CDR3nt: TGTGCCAGCAGTGCCAGACAGGGGTATGGCTACACCTTC

d_gene: TRBD1
abundance: .
v_gene: TRBV20-1
j_gene: TRBJ1-6
CDR3aa: CSASGTGDSPLHF
CDR3nt: TGCAGTGCCAGTGGGACAGGGGATTCACCCCTCCACTTT

d_gene: .
abundance: .
v_gene: TRBV28
j_gene: TRBJ2-1
CDR3aa: CASSLTPLGGNEQFF
CDR3nt: TGTGCCAGCAGTCTCACCCCCCTCGGGGGCAATGAGCAGTTCTTC

d_gene: .
abundance: .
v_gene: TRBV28
j_gene: TRBJ1-4
CDR3aa: CASSLVVPNEKLFF
CDR3nt: TGTGCCAGCAGTCTCGTCGTTCCTAATGAAAAACTGTTTTTT

d_gene: TRBD1
abundance: .
v_gene: TRBV5-1
j_gene: TRBJ2-7
CDR3aa: CASSLITGDEQYF
CDR3nt: TGCGCCAGCAGCCTAATAACAGGGGACGAGCAGTACTTC

d_gene: .
abundance: .
v_gene: TRBV21-1
j_gene: TRBJ2-1
CDR3aa: CASSKAVPTSGVYNEQFF
CDR3nt: TGTGCCAGCAGCAAAGCGGTCCCTACTAGCGGGGTATACAATGAGCAGTTCTTC

d_gene: .
abundance: .
v_gene: TRBV6-1
j_gene: TRBJ1-4
CDR3aa: CASSEPGRTNEKLFF
CDR3nt: TGTGCCAGCAGTGAACCAGGGCGTACTAATGAAAAACTGTTTTTT

d_gene: .
abundance: once
v_gene: TRBV18
j_gene: TRBJ1-1
CDR3aa: CASSYDVGGTEAFF
CDR3nt: TGTGCCAGCTCATATGACGTGGGGGGCACTGAAGCTTTCTTT

d_gene: .
abundance: .
v_gene: TRBV5-4
j_gene: TRBJ1-2
CDR3aa: CASSLGAGQGRWYGYTF
CDR3nt: TGTGCCAGCAGCTTGGGGGCTGGGCAGGGGCGATGGTATGGCTACACCTTC

d_gene: TRBD1
abundance: once
v_gene: TRBV18
j_gene: TRBJ2-7
CDR3aa: CASKDRGSSYEQYF
CDR3nt: TGTGCCAGCAAGGACAGGGGGAGCTCCTACGAGCAGTACTTC

d_gene: .
abundance: .
v_gene: TRBV19
j_gene: TRBJ1-4
CDR3aa: CASSSRIRNEKLFF
CDR3nt: TGTGCCAGTTCCTCGCGGATACGGAATGAAAAACTGTTTTTT

d_gene: .
abundance: once
v_gene: TRBV29-1
j_gene: TRBJ1-1
CDR3aa: CSAQAVVPEAFF
CDR3nt: TGCAGCGCCCAAGCGGTGGTCCCTGAAGCTTTCTTT

d_gene: .
abundance: .
v_gene: TRBV7-9
j_gene: TRBJ1-3
CDR3aa: CASSLSSSGNTIYF
CDR3nt: TGTGCCAGCAGCTTGTCTTCCTCTGGAAACACCATATATTTT

d_gene: TRBD2
abundance: .
v_gene: TRBV30
j_gene: TRBJ2-1
CDR3aa: CAWRSLGLAGGVRDNEQFF
CDR3nt: TGTGCCTGGAGATCACTGGGACTAGCGGGGGGGGTGAGGGACAATGAGCAGTTCTTC

d_gene: TRBD1
abundance: .
v_gene: TRBV6-1
j_gene: TRBJ1-1
CDR3aa: CASSELVRTGGRSTEAFF
CDR3nt: TGTGCCAGCAGTGAATTAGTTCGTACAGGGGGCCGGAGCACTGAAGCTTTCTTT

d_gene: .
abundance: .
v_gene: TRBV9
j_gene: TRBJ2-1
CDR3aa: CASSPVEPYNEQFF
CDR3nt: TGTGCCAGCAGCCCGGTAGAACCTTACAATGAGCAGTTCTTC

d_gene: TRBD2
abundance: .
v_gene: TRBV7-8
j_gene: TRBJ2-3
CDR3aa: CASNRLAGDTDTQYF
CDR3nt: TGTGCCAGTAATAGACTAGCGGGGGACACAGATACGCAGTATTTT

d_gene: TRBD1
abundance: .
v_gene: TRBV28
j_gene: TRBJ2-4
CDR3aa: CASSLAPGQGNKVQYF
CDR3nt: TGTGCCAGCAGTTTGGCCCCAGGACAGGGGAATAAGGTTCAGTACTTC

d_gene: .
abundance: many
v_gene: TRBV7-2
j_gene: TRBJ2-2
CDR3aa: CASSLGDSWTGELFF
CDR3nt: TGTGCCAGCAGCTTAGGGGACTCTTGGACCGGGGAGCTGTTTTTT

d_gene: .
abundance: .
v_gene: TRBV7-9
j_gene: TRBJ1-4
CDR3aa: CASSKAGGNEKLFF
CDR3nt: TGTGCCAGCAGCAAGGCCGGGGGTAATGAAAAACTGTTTTTT

d_gene: .
abundance: .
v_gene: TRBV7-9
j_gene: TRBJ1-1
CDR3aa: CASSRIQGNTEAFF
CDR3nt: TGTGCCAGCAGTCGTATACAGGGGAACACTGAAGCTTTCTTT

d_gene: TRBD1
abundance: .
v_gene: TRBV25-1
j_gene: TRBJ1-2
CDR3aa: CASSEPRTGGIYGYTF
CDR3nt: TGTGCCAGCAGTGAACCCCGGACAGGGGGGATCTATGGCTACACCTTC